The present T cell receptor (beta chain) was sequenced within a study of T cell responses to AZD1222 COVID-19 vaccine. The repertoire was sequenced with immunoSEQ multiplex PCR; TCRdb's copy has only in-frame clones and lacks some. The sample has 65,000 to 95,000 clones, around 90% seen once. The CDR3 is 17 amino acids. From germline, CDR1 is MNHEY and CDR2 SMNVEV (reference sequence). Trimming removed 0 bases from V and 5 bases from J; junction bases left unmatched: 10. Note on this clone: What it binds is not known.

Study outcomes and limitations: There were vaccine-associated CD4 TCRs across spike, dominant at 160-218 and 743-854. Most donors were white British and more were female, and clonal diversity was possibly underestimated. Scientists sampled the repertoires only once the peak T cell response had passed.

Sequences were derived from peripheral blood, sampled on day 0 of MenACWY control vaccination. The chain combines TRBV27 with TRBJ2-3, with TRBD2 matching 8 bases. The TCR sequence derives from an adult in good health. Here the CDR3 reads CASSLSTGGRGGDTQYF. The CDR3 coding sequence is TGTGCCAGCAGTTTATCTACGGGAGGGCGTGGAGGAGATACGCAGTATTTT.